A selection of T cell receptor beta chains follows, all from one sample in a study of CD8+ T cells in alopecia areata. TCRdb's table, derived via immunoSEQ multiplex PCR, lists solely in-frame clones and lacks some. The sample contains fewer than 100,000 clones, roughly 64% of which appear only once. Sequencing used CD8+ T cells sorted from blood, obtained at week 4, from a patient treated with tofacitinib. These receptors came from a human donor with alopecia areata. CDR3s include the opening cysteine and the closing phenylalanine or tryptophan. D genes are given only for firm matches. A row's size may be missing; if present it is once, few, many or a size class.

clone_size j_call d_call v_call cdr3_aa cdr3_nt
NA TRBJ2-7 TRBD1 TRBV29-1 CSVEGTGYEQYF TGCAGCGTTGAAGGGACAGGCTACGAGCAGTACTTC
NA TRBJ1-1 NA TRBV5-4 CASSPEVNTEAFF TGTGCCAGCAGCCCCGAGGTAAACACTGAAGCTTTCTTT
NA TRBJ2-1 TRBD2 TRBV7-8 CASSPAGTSGRAGNEQFF TGTGCCAGCAGCCCAGCCGGGACTAGCGGGAGGGCCGGGAATGAGCAGTTCTTC
many TRBJ2-3 NA TRBV29-1 CSVEEGLLMGGTQYF TGCAGCGTTGAAGAAGGGCTCCTAATGGGCGGTACGCAGTATTTT
NA TRBJ2-7 NA TRBV25-1 CASSELHEQYF TGTGCCAGCAGTGAGTTACACGAGCAGTACTTC
NA TRBJ2-7 NA TRBV5-6 CASSSGNYEQYF TGTGCCAGCAGCTCTGGGAACTACGAGCAGTACTTC
medium-sized TRBJ1-2 NA TRBV6-5 CASSWGDTAGGYTF TGTGCCAGCAGTTGGGGGGACACAGCTGGTGGCTACACCTTC
NA TRBJ2-1 NA TRBV27 CASSFGRNEQFF TGTGCCAGCAGCTTCGGCCGCAATGAGCAGTTCTTC
NA TRBJ1-2 NA TRBV11-1 CASSYSGERRYGYTF TGTGCCAGCAGCTACTCCGGTGAACGCCGGTATGGCTACACCTTC
few TRBJ2-5 TRBD1 TRBV28 CASSLWAGGIQETQYF TGTGCCAGCAGTTTATGGGCAGGGGGAATCCAAGAGACCCAGTACTTC
NA TRBJ2-7 TRBD1 TRBV27 CASRAVGTGSYEQYF TGTGCCAGCAGAGCCGTTGGGACAGGCTCCTACGAGCAGTACTTC
NA TRBJ2-7 NA TRBV25-1 CASSVGFTYEQYF TGTGCCAGCAGCGTCGGCTTTACCTACGAGCAGTACTTC
few TRBJ2-7 TRBD2 TRBV7-2 CASSILAGGGYEQYF TGTGCCAGCAGCATTCTAGCGGGAGGGGGGTACGAGCAGTACTTC
NA TRBJ1-5 NA TRBV4-1 CASSQVGGNQPQHF TGCGCCAGCAGCCAAGTCGGGGGCAATCAGCCCCAGCATTTT
NA TRBJ2-5 TRBD1 TRBV25-1 CASSDPIGQGRYF TGTGCCAGCAGTGACCCCATCGGACAGGGCCGATACTTC
NA TRBJ2-7 TRBD1 TRBV27 CASSLSGTGDYEQYF TGTGCCAGCAGTTTATCGGGGACAGGGGACTACGAGCAGTACTTC
few TRBJ2-1 NA TRBV28 CASSLRGIHNEQFF TGTGCCAGCAGCCTTAGGGGGATCCACAATGAGCAGTTCTTC